This is a list of T cell receptor beta chains from one sample in a study of cytomegalovirus exposure and HLA in healthy donors. Clones were sequenced by immunoSEQ multiplex PCR, and TCRdb holds only the in-frame ones, with some missing. The sample includes more than 110,000 clones, 60% to 80% of them seen just once. Sample: PBMCs. These receptors originate from a woman in her forties or fifties in good health and CMV-seronegative. CDR3s leave out the opening cysteine and the closing phenylalanine or tryptophan. Each record gives: V gene, J gene, CDR3 protein.

>TRBV5-1|TRBJ1-2
ASSLDYGYGYT
>TRBV5-1|TRBJ2-2
ASSATGPRTGELF
>TRBV7-2|TRBJ1-1
ASSFTQNTEAF
>TRBV6-1|TRBJ1-1
ASSEFVTSDTEAF
>TRBV14|TRBJ2-2
ASSQDFGVGRFVRELF
>TRBV7-6|TRBJ2-7
ASSSQGGASSYEQY
>TRBV29-1|TRBJ2-3
SVDMGLGTDTQY
>TRBV4-2|TRBJ2-1
ASSQDPGAHNEQF
>TRBV11-1|TRBJ1-4
ASSPGGSNEKLF
>TRBV19|TRBJ2-5
ASSKGSETQY
>TRBV4-1|TRBJ1-2
ASSQQTGRVGGYT
>TRBV11-2|TRBJ2-1
ASSVAGRNNEQF
>TRBV5-6|TRBJ1-6
ASSLLSSNSNSPLH
>TRBV7-2|TRBJ1-2
ASSLRGRGSPNYGYT
>TRBV9|TRBJ1-1
ASSVSEKLEAF
>TRBV27|TRBJ1-2
ASRKTGGFDYGYT
>TRBV4-1|TRBJ2-1
ASSSGQRSYNEQF
>TRBV5-1|TRBJ2-3
ASSSTSGTDTQY
>TRBV5-4|TRBJ2-1
ASSLGQREQF
>TRBV19|TRBJ2-3
ASSIGQGDTQY
>TRBV5-1|TRBJ2-2
ASSLTSGGPSGELF
>TRBV2|TRBJ2-3
ASRASSGGALTDTQY
>TRBV2|TRBJ1-5
ASSEGLVPQH
>TRBV7-3|TRBJ1-1
ASSLSRDMNTEAF
>TRBV15|TRBJ1-5
ATRGQTSNQPQH
>TRBV19|TRBJ2-4
ASSPGPTDLAKNIQY
>TRBV28|TRBJ1-2
ASRTSGTPYGYT
>TRBV5-1|TRBJ1-1
ASSPRDRGVNTEAF
>TRBV7-9|TRBJ1-3
ASSLGEISGNTIY
>TRBV7-9|TRBJ1-4
ASSLVQRGASNEKLF